Reported below is one TCR beta chain. This sample was taken from a study of shared clonotypes between healthy human individuals. Naivety among CD8 cells was defined by CD45RO negativity and positive CCR7 selection, thereby excluding terminally differentiated effector memory CD45RA+ cells. Free of recent acute infections or vaccinations, the donors were healthy HIV-negative adults. All donors were Caucasian adults living in Nashville, Tennessee. Only in-frame clones appear in the TCRdb table, and some are missing; sequencing was by immunoSEQ multiplex PCR. The sample holds some 2 million clones, approximately 95% seen once. CDR3 length: 16 residues. Trimming cost V 2 bases and J 4 bases; bases outside gene matches: 5. Per the germline V gene, CDR1 is MGHDK and CDR2 is SYGVNS.

Sequenced input: naive CD8+ T cells sorted from blood. The chain links TRBV25-1 to TRBJ2-1; 10 nucleotides match TRBD2. This clonotype was obtained from a man between 18 and 29 years old in good health. DNA of the CDR3: TGTGCCAGCAGTGAACATCTAGCGGGGGATTACAATGAGCAGTTCTTC. Translation gives CASSEHLAGDYNEQFF.